The 15 T cell receptor beta chains below come from one sample, sequenced in a study of blood T cell repertoires in COVID-19. The assay was immunoSEQ multiplex PCR, and TCRdb's table has in-frame clones only and misses some. The table has just over 300,000 clones, under 90% seen once. What was sequenced was PBMCs or T cells enriched from blood (not recorded which). The receptors here all came from a man aged 25-45 years who had recovered from COVID-19.

The chain links TRBV10-1 to TRBJ1-2; 8 bases map to TRBD1. Germline CDR1 and CDR2: WNHNN and SYGVQD (reference sequence). The CDR3 loop spans 15 amino acids. Losses at the gene ends were 4 bases for V and 4 bases for J; bases not matched to a gene: 8. The CDR3 loop reads CASSGDRKDLYGYTF. For the CDR3, the DNA is TGCGCCAGCAGTGGGGACAGGAAGGACCTCTATGGCTACACCTTC.

The rearrangement uses TRBV19 and TRBJ1-4; D gene uncertain. CDR1 and CDR2 (germline): LNHDA, SQIVND (reference sequence). The CDR3 is made up of 15 amino acids. With 5 bases removed from V and 3 bases from J, the gap between germline ends came to 13 bases. CDR3 nucleotides: TGTGCCAGTAGTGCCATGGAGCGGGCTAATGAAAAACTGTTTTTT. Translating it yields CASSAMERANEKLFF.

The chain has TRBV7-9 and TRBJ1-1, with a tentative D call TRBD1 (5 bases). The ends were cut back, 5 bases at V and 11 bases at J, with 27 bases in the middle. Germline CDR1 reads SEHNR; CDR2 reads FQNEAQ (reference sequence). The CDR3 covers 16 residues. DNA for the CDR3: TGTGCCAGCAGCCACCCGTCGCAGGGTCGGTTAGTGGATGCTTTCTTT. It codes for CASSHPSQGRLVDAFF.

This rearrangement joins TRBV18 to TRBJ2-3, with 12 bases that match TRBD1. V was clipped by 3 bases and J by 6 bases; unmatched bases: 4. In germline, CDR1 is KGHSH, CDR2 LQKENI. The CDR3 sequence is 15 residues long. The CDR3 DNA reads TGTGCCAGCTCACCGGGGACAGGGGGCGCGGATACGCAGTATTTT. Its translation is CASSPGTGGADTQYF.

The genes are TRBV5-1 and TRBJ1-3, with unresolved D. The CDR3 runs to 15 residues. CDR1 and CDR2 (germline): SGHRS, YFSETQ. Trimming removed 4 bases from V and 0 bases from J, with 11 bases in between. CDR3 residues: CASSPTVSSGNTIYF. As DNA, the CDR3 is TGCGCCAGCAGCCCCACGGTATCCTCTGGAAACACCATATATTTT. The full variable domain, rest sourced from reference TRBV5-1 and TRBJ1-3, is KAGVTQTPRYLIKTRGQQVTLSCSPISGHRSVSWYQQTPGQGLQFLFEYFSETQRNKGNFPGRFSGRQFSNSRSEMNVSTLELGDSALYLCASSPTVSSGNTIYFGEGSWLTVV.

This sequence joins TRBV10-3 and TRBJ1-2; weak D call: TRBD1 (6 bases). Trimming removed 7 bases at V and 1 base at J, with 13 bases between. CDR3 size: 14 residues. The germline V gene has CDR1 ENHRY and CDR2 SYGVKD. The CDR3 bases are TGTGCCATCACTTCCAGGGGTAATAACTATGGCTACACCTTC. Protein sequence: CAITSRGNNYGYTF.

The chain uses TRBV12-3 or TRBV12-4 and TRBJ1-2; 7 bases agree with TRBD1. V shed 6 bases and J 4 bases; nucleotides not matched to a gene: 5. This CDR3 has 13 residues. The CDR3 nucleotides are TGTGCCAGCAGACTTACAGGGGCCTATGGCTACACCTTC. It is translated as CASRLTGAYGYTF.

J is TRBJ1-4 and V is TRBV11-2; D perhaps matches TRBD1 (6 bases). CDR3 length equals 19 residues. Looked up from germline, CDR1 is SGHAT and CDR2 is FQNNGV. V lost 5 bases and J 7 bases, leaving 29 bases between the germline ends. The CDR3 spells CASSQRAQGGWTGGEKLFF. CDR3 bases: TGTGCCAGCAGCCAGCGGGCACAGGGCGGATGGACGGGGGGTGAAAAACTGTTTTTT. The full variable domain, its missing parts supplied by reference TRBV11-2 and TRBJ1-4, is EAGVAQSPRYKIIEKRQSVAFWCNPISGHATLYWYQQILGQGPKLLIQFQNNGVVDDSQLPKDRFSAERLKGVDSTLKIQPAKLEDSAVYLCASSQRAQGGWTGGEKLFFGSGTQLSVL.

The genes are TRBV27 and TRBJ2-4; 12 nucleotides line up with TRBD1. Losses at the gene ends were 1 base for V and 7 bases for J; bases not matched to a gene: 11. The CDR3 has 18 residues. Germline loops: CDR1 MNHEY, CDR2 SMNVEV (reference sequence). The CDR3 bases are TGTGCCAGCAGTTTATTCCCAACCGGGACAGGGGGCTCCAACATTCAGTACTTC. This codes for CASSLFPTGTGGSNIQYF.

J is TRBJ2-7 and V is TRBV12-3 or TRBV12-4; the match to TRBD2 covers 8 bases. The V and J ends lost 8 bases and 5 bases, in that order; junction bases with no gene match: 8. The length of the CDR3 is 13 residues. CDR3 residues: CASRRGGGDEQYF. The CDR3 bases are TGTGCCAGCCGTCGGGGGGGTGGAGACGAGCAGTACTTC.

Worth noting for this clone: The sample has other DNA sequences that encode this CDR3 too. The genes are TRBV28 and TRBJ2-3; TRBD2 matches at 14 bases. The CDR3 has 15 residues. J lost 5 bases, V lost 9 bases, and 7 bases had no gene match. Germline V gene lookup returns CDR1 MDHEN and CDR2 SYDVKM. In DNA, the CDR3 is TGTGCCAGTAGTCCCGGGACTAGCGGGGGAGATACGCAGTATTTT. Protein: CASSPGTSGGDTQYF.

The V call is TRBV6-5, the J call TRBJ2-5; weak D call: TRBD2 (6 bases). The V gene's germline CDR1 is MNHEY and CDR2 SVGAGI. The CDR3 consists of 13 residues. V was clipped by 8 bases and J by 4 bases, with 14 bases between them. Here the CDR3 reads CASGGTGRETQYF. For the CDR3, the DNA is TGTGCCAGCGGAGGGACTGGGAGAGAGACCCAGTACTTC.

The V call is TRBV7-9, the J call TRBJ2-5, with 11 bases that match TRBD2. This CDR3 contains 16 residues. After removal of 7 bases from V and 4 bases from J, the junction contained 11 bases not matched to a gene. Germline loops: CDR1 SEHNR, CDR2 FQNEAQ (reference sequence). The CDR3 DNA reads TGTGCCAGCACTCAACCCGGGCTAGCGGGAGGAGAGACCCAGTACTTC. Its translation is CASTQPGLAGGETQYF.

The V gene is TRBV18, the J gene TRBJ2-6; D is possibly TRBD2 (6 bases). Germline V gene data show CDR1 as KGHSH and CDR2 as LQKENI. V lost 0 bases to trimming and J lost 2 bases, with 8 bases between them. The CDR3 consists of 16 residues. As DNA, the CDR3 is TGTGCCAGCTCACCACCCCGGGGGACTGGGGCCAACGTCCTGACTTTC. It yields the protein CASSPPRGTGANVLTF.

The V gene is TRBV5-1, the J gene TRBJ2-5; the D gene is possibly TRBD1 (5 bases). Germline lookup yields CDR1 SGHRS and CDR2 YFSETQ. Trimming removed 1 base at V and 0 bases at J, with 10 bases between. The CDR3 runs 15 residues. CDR3 nucleotides: TGCGCCAGCAGCTTGTATGCAGGGTACCAAGAGACCCAGTACTTC. This encodes CASSLYAGYQETQYF. The variable domain in full, completed from reference TRBV5-1 and TRBJ2-5, reads KAGVTQTPRYLIKTRGQQVTLSCSPISGHRSVSWYQQTPGQGLQFLFEYFSETQRNKGNFPGRFSGRQFSNSRSEMNVSTLELGDSALYLCASSLYAGYQETQYFGPGTRLLVL.